This is a list of T cell receptor beta chains from one sample in a study of blood T cell repertoires in COVID-19. The protocol was immunoSEQ multiplex PCR, while the TCRdb copy is restricted to in-frame clones and leaves out a portion. The profile shows 310,000 or so clones, 80% to 95% of them singletons. Input material: PBMCs or T cells enriched from blood (not recorded which). Receptor source: a woman in her twenties or thirties who had recovered from COVID-19. CDR3s include the opening cysteine and the closing phenylalanine or tryptophan. D genes are given only for firm matches. For some rows the clone size is stated as once, few or many, or as a class when expanded; others skip it.

j_call	d_call	clone_size	cdr3_length	v_call	cdr3_aa	cdr3_nt
TRBJ2-2	TRBD1	NA	17	TRBV5-4	CASSPPGQGQNTGELFF	TGTGCCAGCAGCCCCCCTGGACAGGGTCAAAACACCGGGGAGCTGTTTTTT
TRBJ2-5	TRBD1	NA	15	TRBV28	CASRGQIDTQETQYF	TGTGCCAGCAGGGGACAGATCGACACCCAAGAGACCCAGTACTTC
TRBJ2-7	NA	NA	15	TRBV27	CASRPGVSGTRGQYF	TGTGCCAGCAGGCCTGGGGTTAGCGGCACCCGAGGGCAGTACTTC
TRBJ1-2	NA	NA	16	TRBV28	CASSIIWETTNYGYTF	TGTGCCAGCAGCATCATATGGGAGACAACTAACTATGGCTACACCTTC
TRBJ1-5	NA	NA	13	TRBV28	CASSSPSNQPQHF	TGTGCCAGCAGTTCTCCTAGCAATCAGCCCCAGCATTTT
TRBJ1-1	NA	few	15	TRBV5-1	CASSLALAGNTEAFF	TGCGCCAGCAGCTTAGCCTTAGCGGGGAACACTGAAGCTTTCTTT
TRBJ2-4	NA	NA	17	TRBV13	CASSLVNWGGAKNIQYF	TGTGCCAGCAGCTTAGTTAATTGGGGCGGCGCCAAAAACATTCAGTACTTC
TRBJ2-1	NA	NA	14	TRBV27	CASSYRSSYNEQFF	TGTGCCAGCAGTTATCGGAGTTCCTACAATGAGCAGTTCTTC
TRBJ2-1	TRBD1	NA	17	TRBV5-4	CASSIRTGRSGYNEQFF	TGTGCCAGCAGCATTCGGACAGGGCGTAGCGGTTACAATGAGCAGTTCTTC
TRBJ1-2	TRBD1	NA	14	TRBV4-3	CASSQIQGDYGYTF	TGCGCCAGCAGCCAGATACAGGGGGACTATGGCTACACCTTC
TRBJ2-1	NA	once	16	TRBV27	CASTQAGTFPYNEQFF	TGTGCCAGCACTCAAGCCGGGACATTTCCCTACAATGAGCAGTTCTTC
TRBJ2-7	NA	NA	13	TRBV2	CASSEDTGAEQYF	TGTGCCAGCAGTGAGGACACTGGGGCTGAGCAGTACTTC
TRBJ1-5	TRBD1	NA	16	TRBV6-2/TRBV6-3	CASSYSSRQGNQPQHF	TGTGCCAGCAGTTACTCGAGTAGACAGGGAAATCAGCCCCAGCATTTT
TRBJ2-4	TRBD1	NA	13	TRBV28	CASSQGAKNIQYF	TGTGCCAGCAGCCAGGGGGCAAAAAACATTCAGTACTTC
TRBJ2-7	TRBD2	once	14	TRBV20-1	CSASPTSGSYEQYF	TGCAGTGCTAGTCCTACTAGCGGGAGTTACGAGCAGTACTTC
TRBJ2-1	TRBD2	NA	18	TRBV5-4	CASSFYRGSGNNYNEQFF	TGTGCCAGCAGCTTTTATCGGGGTAGCGGGAATAATTACAATGAGCAGTTCTTC
TRBJ2-7	NA	NA	15	TRBV11-2	CASSLGAAGSYEQYF	TGTGCCAGCAGCTTAGGGGCAGCTGGCTCCTACGAGCAGTACTTC
TRBJ2-1	NA	NA	11	TRBV6-2/TRBV6-3	CASSRLNEQFF	TGTGCCAGCAGTCGTCTCAATGAGCAGTTCTTC
TRBJ1-2	TRBD1	NA	17	TRBV29-1	CSVEDPSTGGTNYGYTF	TGCAGCGTTGAAGATCCTTCGACAGGGGGTACTAACTATGGCTACACCTTC
TRBJ2-1	NA	NA	15	TRBV3-1/TRBV3-2	CASSPRGSRANEQFF	TGTGCCAGCAGCCCCCGCGGATCGCGGGCCAATGAGCAGTTCTTC
TRBJ2-7	TRBD1	NA	14	TRBV5-6	CASSSPTGAYEQYF	TGTGCCAGCAGCTCCCCGACAGGGGCCTACGAGCAGTACTTC
TRBJ2-3	NA	NA	14	TRBV9	CASSARQNTDTQYF	TGTGCCAGCAGCGCCAGACAGAACACAGATACGCAGTATTTT
TRBJ2-1	TRBD2	once	15	TRBV7-9	CASSLVPAGYNEQFF	TGTGCCAGCAGCTTAGTTCCAGCGGGATACAATGAGCAGTTCTTC
TRBJ1-4	NA	NA	18	TRBV19	CASSKGEFGGLANEKLFF	TGTGCCAGTAGTAAGGGAGAATTCGGCGGGCTAGCTAATGAAAAACTGTTTTTT
TRBJ2-3	NA	NA	13	TRBV24-1	CATVGLYTDTQYF	TGTGCCACCGTGGGCCTCTACACAGATACGCAGTATTTT
TRBJ2-3	NA	NA	16	TRBV27	CASSRTGGVRADTQYF	TGTGCCAGCAGTAGAACAGGGGGGGTTAGGGCAGATACGCAGTATTTT
TRBJ1-2	TRBD1	once	14	TRBV4-1	CASSQGTANYGYTF	TGCGCCAGCAGCCAGGGGACAGCTAACTATGGCTACACCTTC
TRBJ2-7	TRBD1	once	11	TRBV2	CATTGAYEQYF	TGTGCCACCACAGGGGCCTACGAGCAGTACTTC
TRBJ2-1	TRBD1	NA	14	TRBV27	CASRQGSSYNEQFF	TGTGCCAGCAGACAGGGGAGCTCCTACAATGAGCAGTTCTTC
TRBJ1-3	TRBD1	NA	15	TRBV5-1	CASSPGQAPGNTIYF	TGCGCCAGCAGCCCTGGACAGGCCCCTGGAAACACCATATATTTT
TRBJ2-7	TRBD2	NA	16	TRBV24-1	CATSDPQREAPYEQYF	TGTGCCACCAGTGATCCTCAGCGGGAGGCTCCCTACGAGCAGTACTTC
TRBJ1-2	TRBD1	NA	14	TRBV4-1	CASSQEMAWSTGKF	TGCGCCAGCAGCCAAGAAATGGCTTGGTCGACAGGGAAATTC
TRBJ1-3	NA	NA	15	TRBV5-4	CASSLTRTTGNTIYF	TGTGCCAGCAGCTTGACAAGAACAACTGGAAACACCATATATTTT
TRBJ1-2	TRBD1	NA	16	TRBV9	CASSAKDRGLNYGYTF	TGTGCCAGCAGCGCCAAGGACAGGGGGCTTAACTATGGCTACACCTTC
TRBJ2-1	NA	once	16	TRBV5-6	CASSYPRDFPYDEQFF	TGTGCCAGCAGCTACCCGAGGGACTTCCCCTATGATGAGCAGTTCTTC
TRBJ1-4	TRBD1	NA	16	TRBV6-5	CASSYSLWDRAEKLFF	TGTGCCAGCAGTTACTCGCTGTGGGACAGAGCCGAAAAACTGTTTTTT
TRBJ2-7	NA	NA	15	TRBV7-9	CASSPLPLRALEQYF	TGTGCCAGCAGCCCCTTGCCCCTAAGAGCCCTCGAGCAGTACTTC
TRBJ2-7	NA	NA	15	TRBV4-1	CASSQRGSDVYEQYF	TGCGCCAGCAGCCAAAGGGGCAGCGACGTCTACGAGCAGTACTTC
TRBJ2-7	TRBD1	NA	14	TRBV5-1	CASSLEGQLYEQYF	TGCGCCAGCAGCTTGGAGGGACAGCTCTACGAGCAGTACTTC
TRBJ1-3	NA	NA	16	TRBV18	CASSQSDRSSGNTIYF	TGTGCCAGCTCACAAAGCGACAGGAGCTCTGGAAACACCATATATTTT
TRBJ2-1	TRBD2	NA	18	TRBV15	CATSREKREGPSYNEQFF	TGTGCCACCAGCAGAGAAAAACGGGAGGGCCCGTCCTACAATGAGCAGTTCTTC
TRBJ2-7	TRBD2	NA	15	TRBV6-2/TRBV6-3	CASSYTQEGAGEQYF	TGTGCCAGCAGTTATACGCAGGAGGGAGCGGGGGAGCAGTACTTC
TRBJ1-5	TRBD1	NA	15	TRBV7-2	CASSLPGGQGQPQHF	TGTGCCAGCAGCTTGCCAGGGGGCCAGGGTCAGCCCCAGCATTTT
TRBJ2-1	NA	NA	15	TRBV5-6	CASSLGLGDYNEQFF	TGTGCCAGCAGCTTGGGTTTAGGGGACTACAATGAGCAGTTCTTC
TRBJ2-3	TRBD1	once	15	TRBV4-3	CASSLGQGGTDTQYF	TGCGCCAGCAGCCTCGGACAGGGAGGCACAGATACGCAGTATTTT
TRBJ2-1	NA	NA	12	TRBV29-1	CSVEADYNEQFF	TGCAGCGTTGAGGCTGACTACAATGAGCAGTTCTTC
TRBJ2-1	NA	NA	13	TRBV28	CASSFYSGNEQFF	TGTGCCAGCAGTTTTTATAGCGGCAATGAGCAGTTCTTC
TRBJ1-5	NA	NA	12	TRBV6-2/TRBV6-3	CASSYLNQPQHF	TGTGCCAGCAGTTACCTCAATCAGCCCCAGCATTTT